The 31 T cell receptor beta chains below were found in one sample sequenced in a study of PD-L1 blockade in urothelial cancer. Here immunoSEQ multiplex PCR was the method, and the copy in TCRdb shows in-frame clones only, minus some. The data hold about 40,000 clones, with about four fifths observed a single time. The sequencing here drew on PBMCs, taken around atezolizumab (anti-PD-L1) treatment. The receptors here all came from a man aged 55 to 70 with urothelial cancer.

This rearrangement joins TRBV7-3 to TRBJ2-2; D gene ambiguous. Trimming took 5 bases from V and 0 from J, leaving 13 bases between them. Germline V lookup: CDR1 SGHTA, CDR2 FQGTGA. The CDR3 covers 16 residues. CDR3 residues: CASSPRVGANTGELFF. The CDR3 region has the DNA TGTGCCAGCAGCCCACGTGTAGGAGCGAACACCGGGGAGCTGTTTTTT. Combining the CDR3 with reference TRBV7-3 and TRBJ2-2 gives the whole variable domain GAGVSQTPSNKVTEKGKYVELRCDPISGHTALYWYRQSLGQGPEFLIYFQGTGAADDSGLPNDRFFAVRPEGSVSTLKIQRTERGDSAVYLCASSPRVGANTGELFFGEGSRLTVL.

The genes are TRBV2 and TRBJ1-2; D remains ambiguous. The V end lost 2 bases, the J end lost 4 bases, and 11 bases lay between the germline ends. This CDR3 spans 14 amino acids. Looked up from germline, CDR1 is SNHLY and CDR2 is FYNNEI. The CDR3 region is CASSELGGSYGYTF. The CDR3 nucleotides are TGTGCCAGCAGTGAATTAGGCGGCAGCTATGGCTACACCTTC. Looking up the rest from reference TRBV2 and TRBJ1-2 gives the full variable domain: EPEVTQTPSHQVTQMGQEVILRCVPISNHLYFYWYRQILGQKVEFLVSFYNNEISEKSEIFDDQFSVERPDGSNFTLKIRSTKLEDSAMYFCASSELGGSYGYTFGSGTRLTVV.

In DNA, the CDR3 is TGTGCCAGCAGCGCCCGGACAGGGGGCGGGCAGCCCCAGCATTTT. It encodes CASSARTGGGQPQHF. This rearrangement joins TRBV7-6 to TRBJ1-5; 11 positions agree with TRBD1. Germline V gene sequence: CDR1 SGHVS, CDR2 FNYEAQ. CDR3 length: 15 residues. The ends lost 5 bases at V and 7 bases at J; junction bases unmatched: 7.

This clone showed up just a few times. J is TRBJ1-2 and V is TRBV6-1; 9 bases fit TRBD1. This CDR3 comprises 15 residues. With 5 bases clipped from V and 4 bases from J, the junction kept 8 bases outside the gene matches. Germline V gene data show CDR1 as MNHNS and CDR2 as SASEGT. The CDR3 loop reads CASSHRTGELYGYTF. CDR3 coding DNA: TGTGCCAGCAGTCATCGGACAGGGGAGCTCTATGGCTACACCTTC.

This chain joins TRBV6-4 and TRBJ2-3; 7 nucleotides align to TRBD1. Losses at the gene ends were 8 bases for V and 3 bases for J; bases not matched to a gene: 5. This CDR3 has 13 residues. Germline CDR1 is MRHNA and CDR2 is SNTAGT. The CDR3, as DNA: TGTGCCAGCCAGGGGGTCCGGACAGATACGCAGTATTTT. Protein sequence: CASQGVRTDTQYF.

V usage is TRBV28 and J usage is TRBJ2-7, with 12 bases that match TRBD2. Trimming removed 7 bases from V and 9 bases from J; junction bases left unmatched: 10. CDR3 size: 14 residues. The germline V gene encodes CDR1 MDHEN and CDR2 SYDVKM. The CDR3 DNA is TGTGCCAGCAACCCCGGGACTAGCGGGTTTTGGCAGTACTTC. This sequence encodes CASNPGTSGFWQYF.

This clone was observed a few times. V and J are TRBV6-6 and TRBJ2-2; D uncertain. V shed 7 bases and J shed 1 base, with 10 bases lying between them. The CDR3 is made up of 14 amino acids. CDR1 is MNHNY and CDR2 is SVGAGI in the germline V gene (reference sequence). The chain's CDR3 is CASTLTRNTGELFF. The CDR3 DNA reads as TGTGCCAGCACCTTAACACGGAACACCGGGGAGCTGTTTTTT.

This chain uses TRBV2 with TRBJ1-5; possible D gene TRBD1, 6 bases. V lost 4 bases to trimming and J lost 8 bases, with 24 bases between them. Germline V gene data show CDR1 as SNHLY and CDR2 as FYNNEI. This CDR3 contains 17 residues. CDR3 residues: CASSGAPTGSLLEPQHF. The DNA for the CDR3 is TGTGCCAGCAGTGGGGCCCCGACAGGCTCGCTTCTGGAGCCCCAGCATTTT.

The V call is TRBV28, the J call TRBJ1-1; D remains ambiguous. V was shortened by 5 bases and J by 5 bases, with 18 bases between the two germline ends. This CDR3 has 15 residues. Per the germline V gene, CDR1 is MDHEN and CDR2 is SYDVKM. CDR3 DNA: TGTGCCAGCAGTCCCCTAGGGATAGCGGCGACTGAAGCTTTCTTT. It specifies CASSPLGIAATEAFF. Looking up the rest from reference TRBV28 and TRBJ1-1 gives the full variable domain: DVKVTQSSRYLVKRTGEKVFLECVQDMDHENMFWYRQDPGLGLRLIYFSYDVKMKEKGDIPEGYSVSREKKERFSLILESASTNQTSMYLCASSPLGIAATEAFFGQGTRLTVV.

This clone has a handful of counts. The V gene is TRBV6-4, the J gene TRBJ1-1; TRBD1 matches 8 bases. V gave up 2 bases and J gave up 4 bases; unmatched junction bases: 3. Germline CDR1 MRHNA, CDR2 SNTAGT. The CDR3 runs 14 residues. In nucleotides, the CDR3 is TGTGCCAGCAGTGACACGGACAGGGCCACTGAAGCTTTCTTT. Translation gives CASSDTDRATEAFF.

This sequence joins TRBV7-8 and TRBJ2-1, with 9 bases that match TRBD2. CDR1 and CDR2 (germline): SGHVS, FQNEAQ. The V and J ends lost 6 bases and 4 bases, in that order; junction bases with no gene match: 10. The CDR3 sequence is 16 residues long. The CDR3 here is CASRDTGTSPYNEQFF. CDR3 DNA sequence: TGTGCCAGCAGAGATACCGGGACTAGCCCTTACAATGAGCAGTTCTTC.

This clone was counted a few times. The J gene is TRBJ1-2, the V gene TRBV5-1, with 10 bases that match TRBD1. Trimming cost V 4 bases and J 2 bases; bases outside gene matches: 5. The germline V gene has CDR1 SGHRS and CDR2 YFSETQ. This CDR3 region has 15 residues. The CDR3 here is CASSPGTGVNYGYTF. CDR3 DNA: TGCGCCAGCAGCCCCGGGACAGGGGTGAACTATGGCTACACCTTC.

This rearrangement joins TRBV19 to TRBJ1-2; no reliable D call. CDR1 is LNHDA and CDR2 is SQIVND in the germline V gene (reference sequence). The CDR3 is made up of 15 amino acids. Trimming took off 4 bases at V and 10 bases at J, with 22 bases between the two ends. The CDR3 coding sequence is TGTGCCAGTAGTACACCCGACGGCCTGCAGGACTACTACACCTTC. Its translation: CASSTPDGLQDYYTF. The complete variable domain, with remaining parts taken from reference TRBV19 and TRBJ1-2, reads DGGITQSPKYLFRKEGQNVTLSCEQNLNHDAMYWYRQDPGQGLRLIYYSQIVNDFQKGDIAEGYSVSREKKESFPLTVTSAQKNPTAFYLCASSTPDGLQDYYTFGSGTRLTVV.

V gene TRBV10-3 combines with J gene TRBJ2-6; a possible D gene is TRBD2 (6 bases). Germline V gene data show CDR1 as ENHRY and CDR2 as SYGVKD. V was trimmed by 7 bases and J by 4 bases, leaving 17 bases between them. The CDR3 contains 16 residues. The CDR3 nucleotides are TGTGCCATCAAGTCGGAGGGAGGTGGGGGGGCCAACGTCCTGACTTTC. Residues: CAIKSEGGGGANVLTF.

This chain connects TRBV30 to TRBJ2-5, with a tentative D call TRBD1 (5 bases). Trimming pared 7 bases from V and 7 bases from J, leaving 19 bases between. The CDR3 consists of 13 residues. Germline V CDR1 and CDR2: GTSNPN, SVGIG (reference sequence). CDR3 nucleotide sequence: TGTGCCTACGCGACAGTGGTAGATGCGACCCAGTACTTC. Translated, it gives CAYATVVDATQYF.

V gene TRBV6-9 combines with J gene TRBJ1-5; D ambiguous. The ends were cut back, 6 bases at V and 6 bases at J, with 12 bases in the middle. This CDR3 has 13 residues. Germline CDR1 MNHGY, CDR2 SVAAGI. The CDR3 DNA follows: TGTGCCAGCAGGCCAGGACTTAGTCAGCCCCAGCATTTT. Protein: CASRPGLSQPQHF.

In DNA, the CDR3 is TGTGCCAGCTCACCACCGGGACAGATGTCGGTCACTGAAGCTTTCTTT. Its protein is CASSPPGQMSVTEAFF. The genes are TRBV18 and TRBJ1-1; 7 nucleotides line up with TRBD1. This CDR3 spans 16 amino acids. Germline V gives CDR1 KGHSH, CDR2 LQKENI. Trimming removed 0 bases from V and 4 bases from J; junction bases left unmatched: 8.

This sequence joins TRBV7-8 and TRBJ2-5, with TRBD1 identical over 9 bases. Germline V lookup: CDR1 SGHVS, CDR2 FQNEAQ. This CDR3 is 16 amino acids long. V was pared by 1 base and J by 4 bases, with 7 bases of the junction left unmatched. As DNA, the CDR3 is TGTGCCAGCAGCTTAGGCTCGGGACAGGGAGGAGAGACCCAGTACTTC. Translation gives CASSLGSGQGGETQYF.

The chain is built from TRBV10-1 and TRBJ2-1; TRBD1 matches 8 bases. The trim removed 0 bases at V and 6 bases at J, leaving 7 bases unmatched. This CDR3 is built from 16 residues. Germline V gene data show CDR1 as WNHNN and CDR2 as SYGVQD (reference sequence). In nucleotides, the CDR3 is TGCGCCAGCAGTGAGTCGTTTAGGGACAGGTGCAATGAGCAGTTCTTC. This sequence encodes CASSESFRDRCNEQFF.

This clone was seen once. J is TRBJ2-5 and V is TRBV4-2; 7 bases match TRBD2. The CDR3 contains 15 residues. Germline trimming cut 3 bases from V and 2 bases from J; bases unmatched to any gene: 6. Germline CDR1 and CDR2: LGHNA and YNFKEQ. The CDR3 nucleotides read TGTGCCAGCAGCCATACTACTAGCGCACAAGAGACCCAGTACTTC. The encoded protein is CASSHTTSAQETQYF.

This clone was detected a few times. The J gene is TRBJ1-4, the V gene TRBV28; TRBD1 might be the D (6 bases). V lost 4 bases, J lost 8 bases, and 14 bases lay in between. CDR1 and CDR2 from the germline V gene are MDHEN and SYDVKM. The CDR3 loop spans 14 amino acids. CDR3 sequence: CASSSTGWGEKLFF. In DNA, the CDR3 is TGTGCCAGCAGTTCGACAGGTTGGGGGGAAAAACTGTTTTTT. The complete variable domain, with remaining parts taken from reference TRBV28 and TRBJ1-4, reads DVKVTQSSRYLVKRTGEKVFLECVQDMDHENMFWYRQDPGLGLRLIYFSYDVKMKEKGDIPEGYSVSREKKERFSLILESASTNQTSMYLCASSSTGWGEKLFFGSGTQLSVL.

This clone appeared once. DNA of the CDR3: TGTGCCAGCAGTTACGCGCAGGGGGTGACCGGGGAGCTGTTTTTT. It codes for CASSYAQGVTGELFF. J is TRBJ2-2 and V is TRBV14; TRBD1 matches 7 bases. V shed 6 bases and J 5 bases; nucleotides not matched to a gene: 9. This CDR3 has 15 residues. Germline V gene sequence: CDR1 SGHDN, CDR2 FVKESK. Full variable domain (remainder filled in from reference TRBV14 and TRBJ2-2): EAGVTQFPSHSVIEKGQTVTLRCDPISGHDNLYWYRRVMGKEIKFLLHFVKESKQDESGMPNNRFLAERTGGTYSTLKVQPAELEDSGVYFCASSYAQGVTGELFFGEGSRLTVL.

This clone was detected once. DNA for the CDR3: TGCGCCAGCAGCTTGGAGCCTAGCGGGGGCCAAAGCTCCTACGAGCAGTACTTC. Amino acids: CASSLEPSGGQSSYEQYF. The rearrangement links TRBV5-1 to TRBJ2-7; 10 bases map to TRBD2. This CDR3 contains 18 residues. V lost 0 bases and J lost 0; bases outside the gene matches: 9. Looked up from germline, CDR1 is SGHRS and CDR2 is YFSETQ.

The chain joins TRBV4-1 to TRBJ1-5; weak D call: TRBD1 (6 bases). The CDR3 extends over 15 amino acids. V was cut by 5 bases and J by 0 bases, with 11 bases left in between. The germline gives CDR1 MGHRA, CDR2 YSYEKL. The DNA of the CDR3 is TGCGCCAGCAGCGAAACAGGGAGTAGCAATCAGCCCCAGCATTTT. Translated, it gives CASSETGSSNQPQHF.

The CDR3 DNA follows: TGTGCCAGCAGCCAGGGCCTACCAGATTCACCCCTCCACTTT. This sequence encodes CASSQGLPDSPLHF. V gene TRBV5-6 combines with J gene TRBJ1-6, with D perhaps TRBD1 (5 bases). Germline V gives CDR1 SGHDT, CDR2 YYEEEE. The germline V and J ends were trimmed by 4 bases and 8 bases, with 13 bases remaining between them. The CDR3 spans 14 residues.

This clone has just a few counts. This chain joins TRBV5-1 and TRBJ2-3; TRBD1 aligns across 8 bases. Trimming cost V 6 bases and J 5 bases; bases outside gene matches: 11. The CDR3 contains 15 residues. The germline V gene encodes CDR1 SGHRS and CDR2 YFSETQ. The CDR3 DNA reads as TGCGCCAGCATGGGGCAGGGGGCGTTGAGAGATACGCAGTATTTT. Protein sequence: CASMGQGALRDTQYF.

The rearrangement uses TRBV7-9 and TRBJ1-6, with D hard to call. V lost 5 bases, J lost 6 bases, and 14 bases lay in between. CDR1 is SEHNR and CDR2 is FQNEAQ in the germline V gene (reference sequence). CDR3 size: 15 residues. CDR3 bases: TGTGCCAGCAGCGCAAACAGTCCTCCTAATTCACCCCTCCACTTT. Translating it yields CASSANSPPNSPLHF.

The V and J genes are TRBV7-9 and TRBJ2-7; D possibly corresponds to TRBD1 (6 bases). Trimming removed 5 bases at V and 7 bases at J, with 18 bases between. Germline assignment: CDR1 SEHNR and CDR2 FQNEAQ (reference sequence). The CDR3 is made up of 14 amino acids. The chain's CDR3 is CASSPSRDTTEQYF. CDR3 coding DNA: TGTGCCAGCAGCCCTAGCCGGGACACCACGGAGCAGTACTTC.

The chain is built from TRBV27 and TRBJ1-5, with 8 bases identical to TRBD1. This CDR3 has 17 residues. J was trimmed by 1 base and V by 6 bases; bases with no gene match: 11. Looked up from germline, CDR1 is MNHEY and CDR2 is SMNVEV (reference sequence). In DNA, the CDR3 is TGTGCCAGCAGGAATCCCAGGGGGCCGAGGAGCAATCAGCCCCAGCATTTT. It specifies CASRNPRGPRSNQPQHF.

This clone was seen more than once but under ten times. The chain combines TRBV28 with TRBJ2-5; maybe TRBD1 (5 bases). The CDR3 is 12 amino acids. Trimming stripped 7 bases from V and 5 bases from J, with 11 bases between. Germline CDR1 reads MDHEN; CDR2 reads SYDVKM. The DNA for the CDR3 is TGTGCCAGCACCCAGGGTTTGGAGACCCAGTACTTC. Translation gives CASTQGLETQYF. Full variable domain (missing parts from reference TRBV28 and TRBJ2-5): DVKVTQSSRYLVKRTGEKVFLECVQDMDHENMFWYRQDPGLGLRLIYFSYDVKMKEKGDIPEGYSVSREKKERFSLILESASTNQTSMYLCASTQGLETQYFGPGTRLLVL.

The V and J genes are TRBV5-6 and TRBJ1-1; 8 positions agree with TRBD1. The CDR3 loop spans 15 amino acids. J was trimmed by 4 bases and V by 0 bases; bases with no gene match: 5. Germline V gene data show CDR1 as SGHDT and CDR2 as YYEEEE. The CDR3 bases are TGTGCCAGCAGCTTGGTCCAGGGGGCTGGCACTGAAGCTTTCTTT. Amino acid sequence: CASSLVQGAGTEAFF.